These 3 T cell receptor beta chains were sequenced from one sample in a study of shared clonotypes between healthy human individuals. Terminally differentiated effector memory CD45RA+ cells were excluded by CCR7 positive selection of CD45RO-negative cells. Profiled with immunoSEQ multiplex PCR; TCRdb holds only in-frame clones, not every one. Seen here are fewer than 1 million clones, 90% to 97% observed once, and the top ten hold less than 0.25%. The source material was naive CD8+ T cells sorted from blood. These receptors were collected from a man aged 30-40 years in good health.

The V and J genes are TRBV5-4 and TRBJ2-7, with 7 bases fitting TRBD1. Unmatched junction bases numbered 6, after V lost 6 bases and J lost 3 bases. The CDR3 runs 13 residues. The germline V gene has CDR1 SGHNT and CDR2 YYREEE (reference sequence). CDR3 region: CASNAQGDYEQYF. CDR3 sequence (DNA): TGTGCCAGCAATGCTCAGGGGGACTACGAGCAGTACTTC.

The chain uses TRBV5-6 and TRBJ2-1; perhaps TRBD2 as D (6 bases). Germline CDR1 SGHDT, CDR2 YYEEEE. Between the trimmed V and J ends, which lost 4 bases and 4 bases, there was a span of 21 bases. The CDR3 covers 17 residues. The CDR3 bases are TGTGCCAGCAGCGCACGACGCGGGGCAGGCTTATACAATGAGCAGTTCTTC. Protein sequence: CASSARRGAGLYNEQFF.

V usage is TRBV4-2 and J usage is TRBJ2-1; D possibly corresponds to TRBD2 (6 bases). Germline assignment: CDR1 LGHNA and CDR2 YNFKEQ. V gave up 2 bases and J gave up 0 bases, with 11 bases separating them. This CDR3 comprises 16 residues. The CDR3 nucleotides read TGTGCCAGCAGCCAAACTAGCCTTAGCTCCTACAATGAGCAGTTCTTC. It codes for CASSQTSLSSYNEQFF.